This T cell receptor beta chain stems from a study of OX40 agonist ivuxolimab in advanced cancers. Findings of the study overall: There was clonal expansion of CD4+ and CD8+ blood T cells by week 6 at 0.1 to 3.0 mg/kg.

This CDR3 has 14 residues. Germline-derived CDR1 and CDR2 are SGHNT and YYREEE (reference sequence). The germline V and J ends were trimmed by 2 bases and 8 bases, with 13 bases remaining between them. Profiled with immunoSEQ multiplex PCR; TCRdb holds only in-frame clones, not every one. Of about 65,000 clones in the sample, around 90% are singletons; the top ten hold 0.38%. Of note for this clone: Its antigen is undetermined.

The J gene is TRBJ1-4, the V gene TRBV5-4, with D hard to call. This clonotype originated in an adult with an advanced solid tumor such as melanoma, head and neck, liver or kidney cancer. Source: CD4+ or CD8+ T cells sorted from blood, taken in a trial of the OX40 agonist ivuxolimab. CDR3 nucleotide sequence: TGTGCCAGCAGCTTAAAAGGTGTCGGGGAAAAACTGTTTTTT. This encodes CASSLKGVGEKLFF.